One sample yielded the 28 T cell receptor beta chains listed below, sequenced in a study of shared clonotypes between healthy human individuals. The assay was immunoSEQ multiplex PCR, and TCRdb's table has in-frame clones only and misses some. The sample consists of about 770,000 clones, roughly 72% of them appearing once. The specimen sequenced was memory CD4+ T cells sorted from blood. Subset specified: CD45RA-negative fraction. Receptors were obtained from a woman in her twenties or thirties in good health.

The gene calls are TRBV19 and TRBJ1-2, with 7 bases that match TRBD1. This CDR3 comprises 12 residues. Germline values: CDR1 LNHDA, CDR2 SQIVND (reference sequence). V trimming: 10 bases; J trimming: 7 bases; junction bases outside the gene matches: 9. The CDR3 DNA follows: TGTGCCACCACCCCCCGACAGGGTGGCTACACCTTC. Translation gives CATTPRQGGYTF.

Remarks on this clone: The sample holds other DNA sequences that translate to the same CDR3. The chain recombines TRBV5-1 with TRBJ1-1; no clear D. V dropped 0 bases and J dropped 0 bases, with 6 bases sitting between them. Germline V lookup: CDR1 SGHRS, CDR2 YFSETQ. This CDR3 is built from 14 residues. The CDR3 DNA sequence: TGCGCCAGCAGCTTGGCTTTTCTGAACACTGAAGCTTTCTTT. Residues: CASSLAFLNTEAFF.

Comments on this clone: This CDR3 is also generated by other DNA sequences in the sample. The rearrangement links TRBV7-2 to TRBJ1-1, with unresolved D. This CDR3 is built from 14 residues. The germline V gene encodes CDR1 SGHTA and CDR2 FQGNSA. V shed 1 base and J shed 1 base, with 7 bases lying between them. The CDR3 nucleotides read TGTGCCAGCAGCTTAGTAGGAGGGAACACTGAAGCTTTCTTT. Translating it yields CASSLVGGNTEAFF.

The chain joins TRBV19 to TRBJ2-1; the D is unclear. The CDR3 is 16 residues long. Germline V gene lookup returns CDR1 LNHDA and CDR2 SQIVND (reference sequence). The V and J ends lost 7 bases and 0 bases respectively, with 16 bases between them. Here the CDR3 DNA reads TGTGCCAGTATGAAGGAGTATACACACTCCTACAATGAGCAGTTCTTC. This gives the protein CASMKEYTHSYNEQFF.

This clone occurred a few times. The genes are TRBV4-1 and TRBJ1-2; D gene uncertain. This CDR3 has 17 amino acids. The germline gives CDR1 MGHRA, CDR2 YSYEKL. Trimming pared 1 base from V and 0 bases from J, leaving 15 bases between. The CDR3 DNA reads TGCGCCAGCAGCCAAGTCCTGGCGCCCGCCACTAACTATGGCTACACCTTC. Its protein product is CASSQVLAPATNYGYTF.

The CDR3 DNA reads TGCGCCAGCAGAACAGGTAGTGGCTACACCTTC. Amino acid sequence: CASRTGSGYTF. This sequence joins TRBV5-1 and TRBJ1-2, with D perhaps matching TRBD1 (5 bases). The V and J ends lost 5 bases and 7 bases respectively, with 9 bases between them. The CDR3 length is 11 residues. CDR1 is SGHRS, CDR2 YFSETQ, per germline.

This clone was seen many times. The CDR3 is CATPQGTENTEAFF. DNA for the CDR3: TGTGCCACCCCTCAGGGGACGGAGAACACTGAAGCTTTCTTT. The chain links TRBV6-1 to TRBJ1-1; D is perhaps TRBD1 (6 bases). The V gene's germline CDR1 is MNHNS and CDR2 SASEGT. The V and J ends lost 10 bases and 1 base respectively, with 16 bases between them. The CDR3 is 14 residues long.

CDR3 sequence: CASSAYFSGNTEAFF. The DNA for the CDR3 is TGTGCCAGCAGCGCCTATTTTTCGGGAAACACTGAAGCTTTCTTT. The chain is built from TRBV6-1 and TRBJ1-1; D remains unclear. The CDR3 sequence is 15 residues long. The germline CDR1 and CDR2 sequences are MNHNS and SASEGT. Trimming removed 6 bases from V and 2 bases from J, with 16 bases in between.

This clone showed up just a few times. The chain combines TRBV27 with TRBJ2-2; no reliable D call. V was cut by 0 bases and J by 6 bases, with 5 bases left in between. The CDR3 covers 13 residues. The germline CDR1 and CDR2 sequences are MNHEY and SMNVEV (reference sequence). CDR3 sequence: CASSLSFAGELFF. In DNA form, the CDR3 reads TGTGCCAGCAGTTTATCGTTCGCCGGGGAGCTGTTTTTT.

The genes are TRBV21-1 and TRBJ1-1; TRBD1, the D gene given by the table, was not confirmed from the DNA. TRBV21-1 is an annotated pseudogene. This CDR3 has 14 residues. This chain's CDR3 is CASRRTGRNTEAFF. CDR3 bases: TGTGCCAGCAGAAGGACAGGGCGGAACACTGAAGCTTTCTTT.

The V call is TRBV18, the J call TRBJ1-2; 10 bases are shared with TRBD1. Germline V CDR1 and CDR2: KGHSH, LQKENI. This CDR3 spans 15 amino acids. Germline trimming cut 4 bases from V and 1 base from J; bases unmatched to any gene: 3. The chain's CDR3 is CASSHRDRGNYGYTF. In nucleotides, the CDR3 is TGTGCCAGCTCACACCGGGACAGGGGTAACTATGGCTACACCTTC.

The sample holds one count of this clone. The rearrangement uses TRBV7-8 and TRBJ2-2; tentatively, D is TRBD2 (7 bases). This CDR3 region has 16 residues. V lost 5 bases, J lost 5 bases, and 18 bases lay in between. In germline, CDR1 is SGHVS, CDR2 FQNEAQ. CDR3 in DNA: TGTGCCAGCAGCGAGTACGGGGGGCGGACGACCGGGGAGCTGTTTTTT. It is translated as CASSEYGGRTTGELFF. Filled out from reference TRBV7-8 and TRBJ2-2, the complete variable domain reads GAGVSQSPRYKVAKRGQDVALRCDPISGHVSLFWYQQALGQGPEFLTYFQNEAQLDKSGLPSDRFFAERPEGSVSTLKIQRTQQEDSAVYLCASSEYGGRTTGELFFGEGSRLTVL.

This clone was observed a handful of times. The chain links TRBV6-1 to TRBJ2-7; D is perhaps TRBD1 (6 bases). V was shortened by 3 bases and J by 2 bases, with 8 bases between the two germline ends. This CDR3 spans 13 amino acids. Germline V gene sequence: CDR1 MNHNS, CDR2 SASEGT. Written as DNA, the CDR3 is TGTGCCAGCAGTGACAGGGGTACCTACGAGCAGTACTTC. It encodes CASSDRGTYEQYF.

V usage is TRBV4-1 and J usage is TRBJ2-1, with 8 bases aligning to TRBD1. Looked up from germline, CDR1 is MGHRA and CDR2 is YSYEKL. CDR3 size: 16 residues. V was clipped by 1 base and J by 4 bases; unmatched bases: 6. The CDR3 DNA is TGCGCCAGCAGCCAAGTGACAGGGGTTGGGTACAATGAGCAGTTCTTC. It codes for CASSQVTGVGYNEQFF.

CDR3: CASTSGNSGEQETQYF. DNA for the CDR3: TGCGCCAGCACCTCGGGTAATAGCGGGGAACAAGAGACCCAGTACTTC. The chain employs TRBV5-1 and TRBJ2-5; 8 nucleotides line up with TRBD2. V shed 6 bases and J 2 bases; nucleotides not matched to a gene: 12. The germline gives CDR1 SGHRS, CDR2 YFSETQ. The CDR3 extends over 16 amino acids. Variable domain in full (rest from reference TRBV5-1 and TRBJ2-5): KAGVTQTPRYLIKTRGQQVTLSCSPISGHRSVSWYQQTPGQGLQFLFEYFSETQRNKGNFPGRFSGRQFSNSRSEMNVSTLELGDSALYLCASTSGNSGEQETQYFGPGTRLLVL.

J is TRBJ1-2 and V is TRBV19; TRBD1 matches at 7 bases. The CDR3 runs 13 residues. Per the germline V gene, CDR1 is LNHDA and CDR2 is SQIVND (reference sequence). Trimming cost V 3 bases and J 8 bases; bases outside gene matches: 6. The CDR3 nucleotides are TGTGCCAGTAGTATCTCACAGGGGCTCGGCTACACCTTC. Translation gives CASSISQGLGYTF.

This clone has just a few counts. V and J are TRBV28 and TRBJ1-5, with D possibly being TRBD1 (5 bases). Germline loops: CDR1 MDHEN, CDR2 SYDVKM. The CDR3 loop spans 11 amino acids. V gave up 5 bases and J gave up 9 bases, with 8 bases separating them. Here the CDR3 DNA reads TGTGCCAGCAGTCTCACAGGGCCCCAGCATTTT. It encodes CASSLTGPQHF.

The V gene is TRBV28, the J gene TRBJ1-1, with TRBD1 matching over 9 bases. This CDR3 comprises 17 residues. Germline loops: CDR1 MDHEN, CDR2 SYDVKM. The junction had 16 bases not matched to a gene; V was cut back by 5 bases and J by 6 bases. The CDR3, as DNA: TGTGCCAGCAGTGTAACAGGGGGCGCGGGGACCCGCGCTGAAGCTTTCTTT. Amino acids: CASSVTGGAGTRAEAFF.

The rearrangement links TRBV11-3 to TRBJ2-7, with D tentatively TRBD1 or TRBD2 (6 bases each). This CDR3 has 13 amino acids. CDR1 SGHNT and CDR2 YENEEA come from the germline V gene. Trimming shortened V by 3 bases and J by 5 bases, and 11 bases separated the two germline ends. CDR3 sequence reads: CASSFQGRNEQYF. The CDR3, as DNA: TGTGCCAGCAGCTTCCAGGGGAGGAACGAGCAGTACTTC.

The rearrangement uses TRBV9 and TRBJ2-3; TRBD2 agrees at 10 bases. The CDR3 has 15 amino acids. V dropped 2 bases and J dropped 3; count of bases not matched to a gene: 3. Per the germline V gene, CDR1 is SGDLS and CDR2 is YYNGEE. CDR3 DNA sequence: TGTGCCAGCAGCGTTTTAGCGGGAGGAACAGATACGCAGTATTTT. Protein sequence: CASSVLAGGTDTQYF.

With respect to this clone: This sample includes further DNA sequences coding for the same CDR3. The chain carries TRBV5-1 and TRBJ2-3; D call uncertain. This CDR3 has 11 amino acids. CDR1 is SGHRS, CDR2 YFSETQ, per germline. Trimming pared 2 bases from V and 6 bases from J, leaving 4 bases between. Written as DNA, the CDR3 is TGCGCCAGCAGCTTAAGTGATACGCAGTATTTT. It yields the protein CASSLSDTQYF.

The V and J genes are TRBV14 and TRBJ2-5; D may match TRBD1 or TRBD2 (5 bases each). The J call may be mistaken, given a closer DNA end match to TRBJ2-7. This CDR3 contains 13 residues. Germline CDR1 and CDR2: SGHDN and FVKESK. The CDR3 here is CASGGQGTYEQYF. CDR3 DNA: TGTGCCAGCGGAGGTCAGGGCACCTACGAGCAGTACTTC.

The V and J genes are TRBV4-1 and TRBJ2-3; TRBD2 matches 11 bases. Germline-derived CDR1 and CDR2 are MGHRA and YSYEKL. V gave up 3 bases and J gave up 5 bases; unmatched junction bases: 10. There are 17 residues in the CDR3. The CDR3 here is CASSQKLAGVGKDTQYF. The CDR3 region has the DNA TGCGCCAGCAGCCAGAAACTAGCGGGAGTTGGCAAAGATACGCAGTATTTT.

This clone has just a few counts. This chain's CDR3 is CASSSSGSTDTQYF. For the CDR3, the DNA is TGTGCCAGCAGCTCTAGCGGTAGCACAGATACGCAGTATTTT. This chain connects TRBV13 to TRBJ2-3; TRBD2 aligns across 7 bases. The germline V gene has CDR1 PRHDT and CDR2 FYEKMQ (reference sequence). The CDR3 covers 14 residues. Trimming cost V 4 bases and J 0 bases; bases outside gene matches: 1.

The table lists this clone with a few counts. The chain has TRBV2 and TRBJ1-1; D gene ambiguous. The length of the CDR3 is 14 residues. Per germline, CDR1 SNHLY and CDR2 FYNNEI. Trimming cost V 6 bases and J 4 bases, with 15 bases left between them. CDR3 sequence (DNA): TGTGCCAGCAGGGGCGGAGAGACCGTCACTGAAGCTTTCTTT. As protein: CASRGGETVTEAFF.

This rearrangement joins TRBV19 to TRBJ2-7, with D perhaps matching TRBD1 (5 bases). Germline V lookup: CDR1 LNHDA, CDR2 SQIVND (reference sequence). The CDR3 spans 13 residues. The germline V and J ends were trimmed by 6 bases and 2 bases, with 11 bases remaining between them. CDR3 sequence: CASSAGSPYEQYF. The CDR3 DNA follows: TGTGCCAGTAGCGCAGGGTCCCCCTACGAGCAGTACTTC.

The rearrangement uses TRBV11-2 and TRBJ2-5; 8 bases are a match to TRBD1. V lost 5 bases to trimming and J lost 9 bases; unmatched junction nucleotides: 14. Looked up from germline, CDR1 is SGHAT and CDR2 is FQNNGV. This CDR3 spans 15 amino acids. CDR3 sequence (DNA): TGTGCCAGCAGCCCTTTTAGGACAGGGTCCGCGGCCCAGTACTTC. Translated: CASSPFRTGSAAQYF.

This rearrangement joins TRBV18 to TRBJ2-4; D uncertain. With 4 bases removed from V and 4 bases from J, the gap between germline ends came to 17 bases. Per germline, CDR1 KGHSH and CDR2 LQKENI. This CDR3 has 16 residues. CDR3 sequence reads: CASSQPTAADKNIQYF. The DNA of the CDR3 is TGTGCCAGCTCACAACCCACGGCGGCAGATAAAAACATTCAGTACTTC.